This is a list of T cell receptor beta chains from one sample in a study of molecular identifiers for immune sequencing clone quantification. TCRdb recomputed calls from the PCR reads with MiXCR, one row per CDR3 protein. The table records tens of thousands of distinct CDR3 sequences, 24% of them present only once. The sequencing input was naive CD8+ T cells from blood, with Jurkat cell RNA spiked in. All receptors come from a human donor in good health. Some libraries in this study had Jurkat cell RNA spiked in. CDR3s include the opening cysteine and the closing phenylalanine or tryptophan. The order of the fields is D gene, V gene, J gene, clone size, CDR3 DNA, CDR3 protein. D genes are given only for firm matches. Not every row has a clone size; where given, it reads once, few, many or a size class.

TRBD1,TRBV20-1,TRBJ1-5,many,TGCAGTGCTAGCCCTCGACAGGGGGTTATTAGCAATCAGCCCCAGCATTTT,CSASPRQGVISNQPQHF
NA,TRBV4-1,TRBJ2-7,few,TGCGCCAGCAGCCAAGATCGTCAGGTTTCCTATGACGAGCGGTACTTC,CASSQDRQVSYDERYF
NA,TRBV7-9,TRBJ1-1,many,TGTGCCAGCAGCTTAGGGGACAAGAACACTGAAGCTTTCTTT,CASSLGDKNTEAFF
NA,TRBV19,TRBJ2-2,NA,TGTGTCAGTAGTATTTCAACAGGCGGGGAGCTGTTTTTT,CVSSISTGGELFF
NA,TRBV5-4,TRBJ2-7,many,TGTGCCAGCAGCTCTATCAGCAACGAGCAGTACTTC,CASSSISNEQYF
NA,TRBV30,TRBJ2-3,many,TGTGCCTGGGATAGGGGGTTGGCGCAGTATTTT,CAWDRGLAQYF
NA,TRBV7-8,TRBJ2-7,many,TGTGCCAGCAGCAACTCGATAGAGGACTCAACCTACGAGCAGTACTTC,CASSNSIEDSTYEQYF
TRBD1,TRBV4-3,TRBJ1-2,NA,TGCGCCAGCAGCCAAGACAGGGGGAACTATGGCTACACCTTC,CASSQDRGNYGYTF
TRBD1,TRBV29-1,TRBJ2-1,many,TGCAGCGTTGAGCAGGGACAGGGGCACTACAATGAGCAGTTCTTC,CSVEQGQGHYNEQFF
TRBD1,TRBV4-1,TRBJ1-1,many,TGCGCCAGCAGCCCCATGGCAGGGGGTAGCTACACTGAAGCTTTCTTT,CASSPMAGGSYTEAFF
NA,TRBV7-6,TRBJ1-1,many,TGTGCCAGCAGCTTAGGGGGAGTGAACACTGAAGCTTTCTTT,CASSLGGVNTEAFF
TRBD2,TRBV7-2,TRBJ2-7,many,TGTGCCAGCAGCCTGATTCTAGCGGGTGAGCAGTACTTC,CASSLILAGEQYF
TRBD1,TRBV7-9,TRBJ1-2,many,TGTGCCAGCAGCTTAGGGGACAGGGCTAACTATGGCTACACCTTC,CASSLGDRANYGYTF
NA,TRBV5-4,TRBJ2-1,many,TGTGCCACCTCCCTTTGGGCGAGCTCCTACAATGAGCAGTTCTTC,CATSLWASSYNEQFF
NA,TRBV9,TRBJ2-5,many,TGTGCCAACCCAGGCGGGTACTTC,CANPGGYF
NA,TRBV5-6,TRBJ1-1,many,TGTGCCAGCAGCCGTGATCATAAGCCCCATGAAGCTTTCTTT,CASSRDHKPHEAFF
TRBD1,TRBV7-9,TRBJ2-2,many,TGTGCCAGCAGCCCGAGGACAGGGGGGATCACCGGGGAGCTGTTTTTT,CASSPRTGGITGELFF
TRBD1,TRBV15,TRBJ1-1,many,TGTGCCACCAGCAGAGATCGCCAGGGGGCATGGAACACTGAAGCTTTCTTT,CATSRDRQGAWNTEAFF
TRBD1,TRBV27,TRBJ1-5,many,TGTGCCAGCAGAAACAGGGGCGGCAATCAGCCCCAGCATTTT,CASRNRGGNQPQHF
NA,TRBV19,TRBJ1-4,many,TGTGCCAGTAGTATTATCCAGGGAAAACTGTTTTTT,CASSIIQGKLFF
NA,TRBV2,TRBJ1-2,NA,TGTGCCAGCAGTGGGGGGCAGACATTGGACTATGGCTACACCTTC,CASSGGQTLDYGYTF
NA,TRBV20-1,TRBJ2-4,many,TGCAGTGCTTTTTCTACTCTCGACAGCCAAAACATTCAGTACTTC,CSAFSTLDSQNIQYF
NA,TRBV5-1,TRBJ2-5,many,TGCGCCAGCAGCTCACAGGGCCACGAAGAGACCCAGTACTTC,CASSSQGHEETQYF
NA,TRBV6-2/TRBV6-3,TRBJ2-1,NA,TGTGCCAGCAACGAAGCGAACTCCTACAATGAGCAGTTCTTC,CASNEANSYNEQFF
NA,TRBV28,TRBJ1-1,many,TGTGCCAGCAGAGAAGGGGCAGGGGCAACGTTGAACACTGAAGCTTTCTTT,CASREGAGATLNTEAFF
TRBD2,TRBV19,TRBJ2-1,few,TGTGCCAGTAGTCTAGCGGGAGTTTCCTACAATGAGCAGTTCTTC,CASSLAGVSYNEQFF
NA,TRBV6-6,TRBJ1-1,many,TGTGCCAGCAGTCCTTTCGAATACACTGAAGCTTTCTTT,CASSPFEYTEAFF
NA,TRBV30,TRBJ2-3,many,TGTGCCTGGAGTGTTATCGACACAGATACGCAGTATTTT,CAWSVIDTDTQYF
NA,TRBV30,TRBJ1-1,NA,TGTGCCTGGAGCCAGGGAGCTGAAGCTTTCTTT,CAWSQGAEAFF
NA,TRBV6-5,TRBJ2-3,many,TGTGCCAGCAGTTACGAGCGGGCAGCAGATACGCAGTATTTT,CASSYERAADTQYF
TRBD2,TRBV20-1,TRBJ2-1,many,TGCAGTGCTAGTGGCCTAGCGGGAAGATCGTACAATGAGCAGTTCTTC,CSASGLAGRSYNEQFF
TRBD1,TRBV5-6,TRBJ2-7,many,TGTGCCAGCAGCCGACGGACAGGGACTGCTTACGAGCAGTACTTC,CASSRRTGTAYEQYF
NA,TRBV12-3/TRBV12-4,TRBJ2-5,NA,TGTGCCAGCAGCCCTCTTCCCTCACTGGAGACCCAGTACTTC,CASSPLPSLETQYF
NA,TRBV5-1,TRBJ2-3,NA,TGCGCCTGCAGCTTGGTTCAGGCCCCTAGTACAGATACGCAGTATTTT,CACSLVQAPSTDTQYF
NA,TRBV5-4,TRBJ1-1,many,TGTGCCAGCAGCTTTTCTCCAGACATGAACACTGAAGCTTTCTTT,CASSFSPDMNTEAFF
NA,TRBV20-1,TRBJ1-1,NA,TGCAGTGCTAGTGTGCAGGGGATCGCTGAAGCTTTCTTT,CSASVQGIAEAFF
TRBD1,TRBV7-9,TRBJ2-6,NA,TGTGCCAGCAGCTTAGTAGGGAGACAGGGGCAAAGCTCTGGGGCCAACGTCCTGACTTTC,CASSLVGRQGQSSGANVLTF
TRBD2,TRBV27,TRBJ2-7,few,TGTGCCAGCAGCATTAGCGGGAGGACCTACGAGCAGTACTTC,CASSISGRTYEQYF
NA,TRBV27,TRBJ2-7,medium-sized,TGTGCCAGCAGTTCCCGGGGCCAGCTCTACGAGCAGTACTTC,CASSSRGQLYEQYF
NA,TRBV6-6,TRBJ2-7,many,TGTGCCAGCAGTTACTCGGACGAGCAGTACTTC,CASSYSDEQYF
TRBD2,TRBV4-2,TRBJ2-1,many,TGTGCCAGCAGCCAAGAGGCTAGCGGGGCCTCCTACAATGAGCAGTTCTTC,CASSQEASGASYNEQFF
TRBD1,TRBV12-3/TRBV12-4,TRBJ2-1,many,TGTGCCAGCGGGACAGTCAATGAGCAGTTCTTC,CASGTVNEQFF
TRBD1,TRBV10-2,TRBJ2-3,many,TGCGCCAGCAGTGAGTTGGAGACAGGGATTTTGGGCACAGATACGCAGTATTTT,CASSELETGILGTDTQYF
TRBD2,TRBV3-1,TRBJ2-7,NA,TGTGCCAGCAGCCAAGCCGGTAGCGGGGGCCTCTCCTACGAGCAGTACTTC,CASSQAGSGGLSYEQYF
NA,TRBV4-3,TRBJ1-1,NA,TGCGCCAGCAGCCAAGCTGTGTTAGGGGGCACTGAAGCTTTCTTT,CASSQAVLGGTEAFF
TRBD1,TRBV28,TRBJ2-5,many,TGTGCCAGCAGTTTAGAGGGGGCGGCGTGGGAGACCCAGTACTTC,CASSLEGAAWETQYF
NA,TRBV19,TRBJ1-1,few,TGTGCCAGTAGTTGGGGGGCCCGGAACACTGAAGCTTTCTTT,CASSWGARNTEAFF
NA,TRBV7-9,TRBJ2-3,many,TGTGCCAGCAGCCCCTTCCGGAGTCCAGATACGCAGTATTTT,CASSPFRSPDTQYF